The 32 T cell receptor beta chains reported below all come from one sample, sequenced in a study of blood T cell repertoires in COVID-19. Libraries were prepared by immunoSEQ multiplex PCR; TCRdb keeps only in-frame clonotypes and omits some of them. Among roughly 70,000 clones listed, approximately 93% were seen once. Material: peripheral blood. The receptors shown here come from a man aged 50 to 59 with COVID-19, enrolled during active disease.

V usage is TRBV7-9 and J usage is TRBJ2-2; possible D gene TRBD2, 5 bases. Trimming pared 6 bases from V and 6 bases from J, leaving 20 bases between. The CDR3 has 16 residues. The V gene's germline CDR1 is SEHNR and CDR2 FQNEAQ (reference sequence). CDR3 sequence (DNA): TGTGCCAGCAGTTCAGCGGTTATAGGGCTCCCCGGGGAGCTGTTTTTT. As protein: CASSSAVIGLPGELFF.

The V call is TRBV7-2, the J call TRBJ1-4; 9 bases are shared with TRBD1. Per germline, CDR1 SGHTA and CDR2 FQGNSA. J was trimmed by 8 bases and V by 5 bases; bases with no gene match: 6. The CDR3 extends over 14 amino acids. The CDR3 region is CASSPDRGGEKLFF. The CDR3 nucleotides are TGTGCCAGCAGCCCGGACAGGGGCGGAGAAAAACTGTTTTTT.

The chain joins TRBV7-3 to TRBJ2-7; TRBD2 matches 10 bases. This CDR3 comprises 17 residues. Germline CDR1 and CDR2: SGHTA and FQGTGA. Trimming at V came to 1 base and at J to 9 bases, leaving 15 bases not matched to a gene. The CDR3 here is CASSLSVVGSGRIGQYV. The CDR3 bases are TGTGCCAGCAGCTTAAGCGTCGTAGGTAGCGGGAGGATAGGGCAGTACGTC.

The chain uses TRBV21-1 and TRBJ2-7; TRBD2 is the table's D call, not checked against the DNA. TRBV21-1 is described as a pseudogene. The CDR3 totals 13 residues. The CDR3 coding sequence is TGTGCCAGCAGCAAAGGGACTAACTACGAGCAGTACGTC. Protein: CASSKGTNYEQYV.

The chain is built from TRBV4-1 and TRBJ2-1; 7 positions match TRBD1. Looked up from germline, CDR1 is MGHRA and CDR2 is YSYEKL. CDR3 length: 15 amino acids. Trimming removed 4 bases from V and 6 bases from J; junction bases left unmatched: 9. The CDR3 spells CASSPPDRNGNEQFF. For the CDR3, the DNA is TGCGCCAGCAGCCCCCCGGACAGGAACGGCAATGAGCAGTTCTTC.

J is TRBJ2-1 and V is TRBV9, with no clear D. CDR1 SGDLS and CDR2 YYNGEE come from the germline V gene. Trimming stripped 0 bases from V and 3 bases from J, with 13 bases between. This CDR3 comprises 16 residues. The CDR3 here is CASSVVGGDDYNEQFF. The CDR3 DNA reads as TGTGCCAGCAGCGTAGTTGGCGGCGATGACTACAATGAGCAGTTCTTC.

CDR3 in amino acids: CASSPSSGRYNEQFF. The CDR3 DNA is TGTGCCAGCTCACCGTCTAGCGGGCGTTACAATGAGCAGTTCTTC. The rearrangement joins TRBV18 to TRBJ2-1, with TRBD2 matching over 8 bases. V trimming: 3 bases; J trimming: 4 bases; junction bases outside the gene matches: 5. The CDR3 covers 15 residues. Germline lookup yields CDR1 KGHSH and CDR2 LQKENI.

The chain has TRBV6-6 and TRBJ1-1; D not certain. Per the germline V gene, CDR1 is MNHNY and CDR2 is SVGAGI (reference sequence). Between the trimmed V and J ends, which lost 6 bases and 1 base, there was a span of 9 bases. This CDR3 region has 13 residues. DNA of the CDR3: TGTGCCAGCAGGATGACGGGGAACACTGAAGCTTTCTTT. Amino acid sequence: CASRMTGNTEAFF.

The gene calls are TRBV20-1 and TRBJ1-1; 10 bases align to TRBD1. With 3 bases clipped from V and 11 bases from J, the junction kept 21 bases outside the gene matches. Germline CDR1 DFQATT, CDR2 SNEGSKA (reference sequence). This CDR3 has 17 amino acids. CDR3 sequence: CSASVSQRDRGWVMAFF. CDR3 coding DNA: TGCAGTGCTAGTGTTAGCCAACGGGACAGGGGATGGGTGATGGCTTTCTTT.

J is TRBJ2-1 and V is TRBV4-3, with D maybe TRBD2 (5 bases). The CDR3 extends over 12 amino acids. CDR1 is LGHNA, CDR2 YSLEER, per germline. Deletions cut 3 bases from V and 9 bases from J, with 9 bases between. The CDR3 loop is CASSHPEGEQFF. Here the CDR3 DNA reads TGCGCCAGCAGCCACCCTGAGGGTGAGCAGTTCTTC.

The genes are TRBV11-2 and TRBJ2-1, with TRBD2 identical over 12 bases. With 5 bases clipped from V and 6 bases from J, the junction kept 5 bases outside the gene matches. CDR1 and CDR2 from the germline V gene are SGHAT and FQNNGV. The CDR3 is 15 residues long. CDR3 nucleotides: TGTGCCAGCAGCCCGCTAGCGGGAGGGGGCAATGAGCAGTTCTTC. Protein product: CASSPLAGGGNEQFF.

The CDR3 reads CASSRRTGGGEKLFF. The CDR3 DNA reads as TGTGCCAGCAGTCGCCGGACAGGGGGCGGTGAAAAACTGTTTTTT. The chain is built from TRBV27 and TRBJ1-4, with 11 bases identical to TRBD1. The V and J ends lost 5 bases and 7 bases, in that order; junction bases with no gene match: 6. Germline V gene data show CDR1 as MNHEY and CDR2 as SMNVEV (reference sequence). The CDR3 is 15 residues long.

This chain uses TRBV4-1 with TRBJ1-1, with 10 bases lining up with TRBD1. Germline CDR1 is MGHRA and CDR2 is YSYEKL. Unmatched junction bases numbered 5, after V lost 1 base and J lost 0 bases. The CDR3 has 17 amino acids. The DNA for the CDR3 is TGCGCCAGCAGCCAAGGGACAGGGGGGGCCATGAACACTGAAGCTTTCTTT. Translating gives CASSQGTGGAMNTEAFF.

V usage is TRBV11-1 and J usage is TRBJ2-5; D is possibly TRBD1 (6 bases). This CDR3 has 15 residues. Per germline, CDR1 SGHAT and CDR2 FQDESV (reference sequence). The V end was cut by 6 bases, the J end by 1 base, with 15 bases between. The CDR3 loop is CASSLAGQSQETQYF. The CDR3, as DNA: TGTGCCAGCAGTTTGGCAGGACAGAGCCAAGAGACCCAGTACTTC.

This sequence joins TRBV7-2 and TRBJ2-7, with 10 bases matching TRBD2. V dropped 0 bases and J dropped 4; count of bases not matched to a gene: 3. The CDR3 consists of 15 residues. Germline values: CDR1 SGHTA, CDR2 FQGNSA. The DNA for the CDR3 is TGTGCCAGCAGCTTAGCCGGGACTAGCGTTTACGAGCAGTACTTC. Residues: CASSLAGTSVYEQYF.

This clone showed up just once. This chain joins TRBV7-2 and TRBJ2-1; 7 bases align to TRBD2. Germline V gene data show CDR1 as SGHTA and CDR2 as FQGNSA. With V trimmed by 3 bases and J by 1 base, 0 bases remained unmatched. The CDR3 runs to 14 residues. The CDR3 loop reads CASSLGGSYNEQFF. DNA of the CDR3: TGTGCCAGCAGCTTGGGGGGGTCCTACAATGAGCAGTTCTTC.

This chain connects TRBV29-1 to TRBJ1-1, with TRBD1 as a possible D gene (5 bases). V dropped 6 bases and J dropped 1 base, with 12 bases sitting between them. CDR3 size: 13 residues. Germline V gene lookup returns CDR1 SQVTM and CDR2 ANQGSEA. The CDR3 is CSVGLPGNTEAFF. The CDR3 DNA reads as TGCAGCGTGGGGCTGCCGGGGAACACTGAAGCTTTCTTT.

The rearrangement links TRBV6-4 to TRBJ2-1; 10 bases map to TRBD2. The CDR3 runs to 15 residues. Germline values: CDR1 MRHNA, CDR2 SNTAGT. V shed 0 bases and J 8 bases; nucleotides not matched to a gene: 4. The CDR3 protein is CASSDSAGGIHEQFF. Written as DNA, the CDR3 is TGTGCCAGCAGTGACTCAGCGGGAGGGATACATGAGCAGTTCTTC.

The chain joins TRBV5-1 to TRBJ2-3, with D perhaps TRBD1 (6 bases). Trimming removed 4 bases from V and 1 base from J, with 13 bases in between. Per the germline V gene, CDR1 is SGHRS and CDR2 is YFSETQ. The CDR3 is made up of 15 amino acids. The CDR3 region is CASSHPRGGTDTQYF. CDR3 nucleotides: TGCGCCAGCAGCCACCCCAGGGGTGGCACAGATACGCAGTATTTT.

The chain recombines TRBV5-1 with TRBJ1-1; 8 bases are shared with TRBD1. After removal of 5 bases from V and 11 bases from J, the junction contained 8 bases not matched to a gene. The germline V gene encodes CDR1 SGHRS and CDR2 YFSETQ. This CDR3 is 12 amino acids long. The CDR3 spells CASRDREFRAFF. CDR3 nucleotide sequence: TGCGCCAGCAGGGACAGGGAATTCCGTGCTTTCTTT.

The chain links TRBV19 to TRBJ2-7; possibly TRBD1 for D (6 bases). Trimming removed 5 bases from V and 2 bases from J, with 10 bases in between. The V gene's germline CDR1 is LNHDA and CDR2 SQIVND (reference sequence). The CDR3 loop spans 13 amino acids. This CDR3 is CASSLDSTYEQYF. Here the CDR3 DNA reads TGTGCCAGTAGTCTGGACAGTACCTACGAGCAGTACTTC. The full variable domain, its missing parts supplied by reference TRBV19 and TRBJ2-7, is DGGITQSPKYLFRKEGQNVTLSCEQNLNHDAMYWYRQDPGQGLRLIYYSQIVNDFQKGDIAEGYSVSREKKESFPLTVTSAQKNPTAFYLCASSLDSTYEQYFGPGTRLTVT.

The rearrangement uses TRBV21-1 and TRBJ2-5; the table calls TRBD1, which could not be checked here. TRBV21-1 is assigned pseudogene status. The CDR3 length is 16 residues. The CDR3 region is CASSHDRGRYPETQYF. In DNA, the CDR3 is TGTGCCAGCAGCCACGATAGGGGGCGCTATCCGGAGACCCAGTACTTC.

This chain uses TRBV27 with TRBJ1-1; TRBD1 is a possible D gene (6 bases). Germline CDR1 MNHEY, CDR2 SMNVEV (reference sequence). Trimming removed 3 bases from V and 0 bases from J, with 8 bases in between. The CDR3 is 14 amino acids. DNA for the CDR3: TGTGCCAGCAGTTTGTACAGGGTGAACACTGAAGCTTTCTTT. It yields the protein CASSLYRVNTEAFF.

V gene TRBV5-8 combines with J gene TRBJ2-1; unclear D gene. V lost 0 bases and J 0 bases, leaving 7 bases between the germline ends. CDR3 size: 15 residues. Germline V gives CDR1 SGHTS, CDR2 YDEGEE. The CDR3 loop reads CASSLGAVSYNEQFF. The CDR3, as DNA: TGTGCCAGCAGCTTGGGTGCGGTCTCCTACAATGAGCAGTTCTTC.

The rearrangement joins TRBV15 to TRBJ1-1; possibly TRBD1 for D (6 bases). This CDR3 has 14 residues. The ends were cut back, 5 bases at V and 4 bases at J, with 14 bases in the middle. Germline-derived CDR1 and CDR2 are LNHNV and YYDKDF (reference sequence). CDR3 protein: CATSGSQGRTEAFF. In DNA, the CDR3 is TGTGCCACCAGCGGTTCACAGGGTCGCACTGAAGCTTTCTTT.

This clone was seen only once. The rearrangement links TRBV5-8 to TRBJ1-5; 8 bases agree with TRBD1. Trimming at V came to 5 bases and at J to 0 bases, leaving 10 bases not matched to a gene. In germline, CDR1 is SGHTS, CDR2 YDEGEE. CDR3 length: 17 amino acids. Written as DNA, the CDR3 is TGTGCCAGCAGACCTGCCCCAGGGGGCCGTAGCAATCAGCCCCAGCATTTT. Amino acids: CASRPAPGGRSNQPQHF. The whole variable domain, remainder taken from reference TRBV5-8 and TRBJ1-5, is EAGVTQSPTHLIKTRGQQATLRCSPISGHTSVYWYQQALGLGLQFLLWYDEGEERNRGNFPPRFSGRQFPNYSSELNVNALELEDSALYLCASRPAPGGRSNQPQHFGDGTRLSIL.

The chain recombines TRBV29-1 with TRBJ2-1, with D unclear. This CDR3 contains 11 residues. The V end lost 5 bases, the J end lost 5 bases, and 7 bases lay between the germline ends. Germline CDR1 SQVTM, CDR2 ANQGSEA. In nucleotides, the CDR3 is TGCAGCGTTCTATTCCACAATGAGCAGTTCTTC. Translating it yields CSVLFHNEQFF.

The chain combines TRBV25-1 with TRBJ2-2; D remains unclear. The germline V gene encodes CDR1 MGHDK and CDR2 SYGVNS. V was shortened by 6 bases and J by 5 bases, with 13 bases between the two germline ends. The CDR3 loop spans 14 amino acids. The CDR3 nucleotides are TGTGCCAGCAGCCCGAGCGCCGATACCGGGGAGCTGTTTTTT. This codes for CASSPSADTGELFF.

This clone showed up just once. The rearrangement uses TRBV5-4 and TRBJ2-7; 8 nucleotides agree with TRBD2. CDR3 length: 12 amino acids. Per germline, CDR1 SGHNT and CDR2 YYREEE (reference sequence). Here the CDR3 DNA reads TGTGCCAGCAGCTTGGACGGGAGGGCTCCACACGTC. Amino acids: CASSLDGRAPHV.

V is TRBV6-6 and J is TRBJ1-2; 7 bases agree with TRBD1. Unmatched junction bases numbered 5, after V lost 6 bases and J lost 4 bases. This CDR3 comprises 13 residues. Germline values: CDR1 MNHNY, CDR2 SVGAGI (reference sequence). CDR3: CASRDRVSYGYTF. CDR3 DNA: TGTGCCAGCAGAGACAGGGTTAGCTATGGCTACACCTTC.

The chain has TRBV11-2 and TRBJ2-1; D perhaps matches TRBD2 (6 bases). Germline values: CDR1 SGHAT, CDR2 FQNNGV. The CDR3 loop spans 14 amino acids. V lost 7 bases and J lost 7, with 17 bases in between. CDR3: CASTTAGPENEQFF. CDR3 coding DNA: TGTGCCAGCACAACCGCGGGACCGGAGAATGAGCAGTTCTTC.

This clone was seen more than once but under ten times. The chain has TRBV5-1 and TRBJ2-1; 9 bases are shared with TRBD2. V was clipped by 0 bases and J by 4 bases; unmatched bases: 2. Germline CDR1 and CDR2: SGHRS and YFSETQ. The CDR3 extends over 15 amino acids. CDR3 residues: CASSLGTSEYNEQFF. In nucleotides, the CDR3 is TGCGCCAGCAGCTTGGGGACTAGCGAATACAATGAGCAGTTCTTC. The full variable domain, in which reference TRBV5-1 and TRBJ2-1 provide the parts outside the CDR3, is KAGVTQTPRYLIKTRGQQVTLSCSPISGHRSVSWYQQTPGQGLQFLFEYFSETQRNKGNFPGRFSGRQFSNSRSEMNVSTLELGDSALYLCASSLGTSEYNEQFFGPGTRLTVL.